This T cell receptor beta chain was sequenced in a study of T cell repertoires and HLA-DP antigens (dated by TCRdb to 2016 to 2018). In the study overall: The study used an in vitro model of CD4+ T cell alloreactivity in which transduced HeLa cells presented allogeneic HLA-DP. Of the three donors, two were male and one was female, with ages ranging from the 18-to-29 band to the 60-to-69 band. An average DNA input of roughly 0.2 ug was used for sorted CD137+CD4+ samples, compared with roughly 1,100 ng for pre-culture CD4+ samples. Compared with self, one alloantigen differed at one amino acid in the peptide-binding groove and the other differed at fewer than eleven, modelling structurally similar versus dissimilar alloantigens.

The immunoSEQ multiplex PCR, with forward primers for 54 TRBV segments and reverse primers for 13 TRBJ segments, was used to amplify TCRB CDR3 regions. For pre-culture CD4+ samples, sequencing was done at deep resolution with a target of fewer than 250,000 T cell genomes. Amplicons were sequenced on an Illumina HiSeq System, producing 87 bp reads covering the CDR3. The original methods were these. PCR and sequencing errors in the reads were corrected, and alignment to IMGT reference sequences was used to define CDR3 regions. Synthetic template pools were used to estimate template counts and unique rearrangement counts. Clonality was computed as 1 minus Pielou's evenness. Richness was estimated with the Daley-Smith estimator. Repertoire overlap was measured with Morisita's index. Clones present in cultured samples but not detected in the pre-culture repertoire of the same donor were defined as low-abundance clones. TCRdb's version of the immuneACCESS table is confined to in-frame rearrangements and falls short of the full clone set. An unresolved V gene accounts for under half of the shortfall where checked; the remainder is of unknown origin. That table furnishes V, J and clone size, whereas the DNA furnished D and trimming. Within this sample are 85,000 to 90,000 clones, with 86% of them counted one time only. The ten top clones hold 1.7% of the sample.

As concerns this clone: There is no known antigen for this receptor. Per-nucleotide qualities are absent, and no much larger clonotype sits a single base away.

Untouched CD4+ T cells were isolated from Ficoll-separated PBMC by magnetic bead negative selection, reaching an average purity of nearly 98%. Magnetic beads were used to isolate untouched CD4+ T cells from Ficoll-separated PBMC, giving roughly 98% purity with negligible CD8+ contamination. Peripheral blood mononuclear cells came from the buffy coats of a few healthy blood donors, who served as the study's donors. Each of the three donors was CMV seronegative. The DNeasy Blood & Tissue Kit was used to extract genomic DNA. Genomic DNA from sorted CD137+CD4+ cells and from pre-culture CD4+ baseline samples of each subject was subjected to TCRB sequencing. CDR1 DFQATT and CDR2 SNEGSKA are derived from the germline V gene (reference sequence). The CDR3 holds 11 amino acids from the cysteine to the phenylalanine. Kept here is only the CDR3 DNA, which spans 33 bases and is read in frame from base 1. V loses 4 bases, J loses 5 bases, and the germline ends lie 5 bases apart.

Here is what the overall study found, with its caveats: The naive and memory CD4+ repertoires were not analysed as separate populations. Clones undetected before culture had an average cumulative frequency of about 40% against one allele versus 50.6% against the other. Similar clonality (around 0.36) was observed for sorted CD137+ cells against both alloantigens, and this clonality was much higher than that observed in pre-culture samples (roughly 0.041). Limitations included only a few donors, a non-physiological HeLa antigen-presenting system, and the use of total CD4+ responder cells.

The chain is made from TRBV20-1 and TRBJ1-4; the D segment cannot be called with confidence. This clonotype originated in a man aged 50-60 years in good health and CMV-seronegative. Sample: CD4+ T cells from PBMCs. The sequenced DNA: TGCAGTGCTAAGAGAAATGAAAAACTGTTTTTT. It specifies CSAKRNEKLFF.